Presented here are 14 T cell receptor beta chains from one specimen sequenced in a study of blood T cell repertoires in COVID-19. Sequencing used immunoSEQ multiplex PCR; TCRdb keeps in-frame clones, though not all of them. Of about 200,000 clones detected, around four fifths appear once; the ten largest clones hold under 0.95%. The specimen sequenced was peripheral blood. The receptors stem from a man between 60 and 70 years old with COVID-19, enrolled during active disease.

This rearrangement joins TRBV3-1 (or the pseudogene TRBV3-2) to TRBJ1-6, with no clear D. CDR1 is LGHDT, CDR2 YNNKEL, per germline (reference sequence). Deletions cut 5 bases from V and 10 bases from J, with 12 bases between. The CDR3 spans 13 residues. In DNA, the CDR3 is TGTGCCAGCAGCGATATAGGGAGATCACCCCTCCACTTT. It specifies CASSDIGRSPLHF.

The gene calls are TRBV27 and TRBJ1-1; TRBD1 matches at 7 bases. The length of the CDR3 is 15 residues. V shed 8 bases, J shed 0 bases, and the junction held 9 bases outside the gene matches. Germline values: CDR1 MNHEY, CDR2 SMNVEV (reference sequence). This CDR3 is CASRAQGQLNTEAFF. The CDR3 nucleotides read TGTGCCAGCCGCGCACAGGGACAGCTGAACACTGAAGCTTTCTTT.

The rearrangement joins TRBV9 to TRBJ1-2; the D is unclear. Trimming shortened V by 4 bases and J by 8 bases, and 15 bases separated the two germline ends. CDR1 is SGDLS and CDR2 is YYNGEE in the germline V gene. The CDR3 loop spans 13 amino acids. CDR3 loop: CASSIAEGEGYTF. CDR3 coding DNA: TGTGCCAGCAGCATCGCTGAGGGAGAGGGCTACACCTTC.

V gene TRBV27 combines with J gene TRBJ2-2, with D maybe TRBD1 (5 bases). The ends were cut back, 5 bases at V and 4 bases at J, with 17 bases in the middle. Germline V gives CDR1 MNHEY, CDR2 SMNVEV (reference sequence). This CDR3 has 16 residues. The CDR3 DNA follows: TGTGCCAGCAGTCTTCTCCGTCCTACAGGCACCGGGGAGCTGTTTTTT. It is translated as CASSLLRPTGTGELFF.

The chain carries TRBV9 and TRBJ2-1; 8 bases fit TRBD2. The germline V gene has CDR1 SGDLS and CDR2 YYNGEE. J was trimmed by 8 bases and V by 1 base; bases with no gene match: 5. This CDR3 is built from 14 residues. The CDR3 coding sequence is TGTGCCAGCAGCGTAAGAAGCGGGAGTTATGAGCAGTTCTTC. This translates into CASSVRSGSYEQFF.

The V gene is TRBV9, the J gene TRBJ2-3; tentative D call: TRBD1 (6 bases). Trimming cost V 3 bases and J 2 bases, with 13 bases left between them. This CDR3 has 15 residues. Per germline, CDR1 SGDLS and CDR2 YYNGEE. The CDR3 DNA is TGTGCCAGCAGCGCCGCACAGGGTCCCACAGATACGCAGTATTTT. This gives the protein CASSAAQGPTDTQYF.

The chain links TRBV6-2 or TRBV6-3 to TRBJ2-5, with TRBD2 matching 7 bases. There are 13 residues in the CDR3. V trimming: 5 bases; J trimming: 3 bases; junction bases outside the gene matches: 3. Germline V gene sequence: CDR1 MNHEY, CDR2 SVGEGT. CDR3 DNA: TGTGCCAGCAGTCTCAGCGGGGAAGAGACCCAGTACTTC. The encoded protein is CASSLSGEETQYF.

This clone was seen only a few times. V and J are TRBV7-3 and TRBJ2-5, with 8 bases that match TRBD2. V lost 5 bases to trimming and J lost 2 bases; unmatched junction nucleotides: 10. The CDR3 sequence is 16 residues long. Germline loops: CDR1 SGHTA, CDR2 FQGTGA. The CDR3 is CASSPGVAGWQETQYF. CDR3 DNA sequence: TGTGCCAGCAGCCCCGGAGTAGCGGGGTGGCAAGAGACCCAGTACTTC.

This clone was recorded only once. The CDR3 spells CASSQDGGSSYNEQFF. CDR3 in DNA: TGTGCCAGCAGCCAAGATGGCGGAAGCTCCTACAATGAGCAGTTCTTC. The chain combines TRBV4-2 with TRBJ2-1; D unclear. Germline V lookup: CDR1 LGHNA, CDR2 YNFKEQ. V lost 0 bases and J lost 0, with 9 bases in between. The length of the CDR3 is 16 residues.

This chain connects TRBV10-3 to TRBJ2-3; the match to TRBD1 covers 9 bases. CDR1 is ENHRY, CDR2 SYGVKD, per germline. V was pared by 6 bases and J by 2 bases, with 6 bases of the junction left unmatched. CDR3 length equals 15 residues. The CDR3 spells CAIRGDRVFTDTQYF. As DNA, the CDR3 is TGTGCCATCAGGGGGGACAGGGTTTTCACAGATACGCAGTATTTT.

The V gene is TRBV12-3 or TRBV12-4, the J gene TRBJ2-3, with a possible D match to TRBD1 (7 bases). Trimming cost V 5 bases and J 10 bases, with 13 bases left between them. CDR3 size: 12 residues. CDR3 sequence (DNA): TGTGCCAGCAGTCAGCAGGGGGGAGCGCAGTATTTT. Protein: CASSQQGGAQYF.

CDR3 amino acids: CASSRDGNTEAFF. The CDR3 DNA reads as TGCGCCAGCAGCCGAGACGGGAACACTGAAGCTTTCTTT. The chain combines TRBV4-3 with TRBJ1-1, with D hard to call. V was cut by 4 bases and J by 1 base, with 7 bases left in between. Germline assignment: CDR1 LGHNA and CDR2 YSLEER. This CDR3 contains 13 residues.

CDR3 protein: CASSVALGLTEAFF. The CDR3, as DNA: TGTGCCAGCAGCGTAGCTTTAGGACTCACTGAAGCTTTCTTT. This rearrangement joins TRBV9 to TRBJ1-1; D ambiguous. This CDR3 comprises 14 residues. Germline CDR1 SGDLS, CDR2 YYNGEE. V shed 0 bases and J shed 4 bases, with 10 bases lying between them.

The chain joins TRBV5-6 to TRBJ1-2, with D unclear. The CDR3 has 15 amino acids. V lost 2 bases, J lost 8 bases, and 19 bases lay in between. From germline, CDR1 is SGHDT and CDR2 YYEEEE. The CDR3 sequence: CASSFPGSYTGGYTF. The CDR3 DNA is TGTGCCAGCAGCTTCCCGGGGAGCTATACGGGAGGCTACACCTTC. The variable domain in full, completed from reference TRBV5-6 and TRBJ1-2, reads DAGVTQSPTHLIKTRGQQVTLRCSPKSGHDTVSWYQQALGQGPQFIFQYYEEEERQRGNFPDRFSGHQFPNYSSELNVNALLLGDSALYLCASSFPGSYTGGYTFGSGTRLTVV.